These 24 T cell receptor beta chains share one sample of origin, sequenced in a study of blood T cell repertoires in COVID-19 (dated by TCRdb to 2018 to 2021). Library generation was performed with the immunoSEQ multiplex PCR assay. TCRdb mirrors the immuneACCESS table, restricted to in-frame sequences. Some clones are absent from its copies; in checked studies, under half trace to an unresolved V gene, and the reason for the others is unknown. The sample table holds around 130,000 clones, of which over 75% were seen once. The ten biggest clones cover 16% of the sample. The sequencing sample was made of peripheral blood. The receptors here all came from a man in his 60s with active or convalescent COVID-19.

The V call is TRBV5-8, the J call TRBJ2-6, with D maybe TRBD1 (5 bases). The germline V and J ends were trimmed by 1 base and 2 bases, with 10 bases remaining between them. The CDR3 consists of 16 residues. The V gene's germline CDR1 is SGHTS and CDR2 YDEGEE. CDR3 nucleotides: TGTGCCAGCAGCTTGAGGGGTTTGCCTGGGGCCAACGTCCTGACTTTC. It encodes CASSLRGLPGANVLTF.

The V call is TRBV5-4, the J call TRBJ2-3; D is possibly TRBD2 (6 bases). CDR1 and CDR2 (germline): SGHNT, YYREEE (reference sequence). V was clipped by 4 bases and J by 4 bases, with 10 bases between them. The CDR3 covers 13 residues. The CDR3 spells CASSRGLSDTQYF. DNA for the CDR3: TGTGCCAGCAGCAGGGGACTGTCAGATACGCAGTATTTT.

The chain links TRBV30 to TRBJ1-6; D might be TRBD1 (5 bases). Trimming cost V 0 bases and J 9 bases, with 9 bases left between them. This CDR3 has 13 amino acids. Germline V gene data show CDR1 as GTSNPN and CDR2 as SVGIG (reference sequence). The CDR3 DNA reads TGTGCCTGGAGTGTTGGTAGGGGTTCACCCCTCCACTTT. This encodes CAWSVGRGSPLHF.

This clone was detected ten times or more. The chain recombines TRBV7-2 with TRBJ1-2; 8 nucleotides line up with TRBD1. With V trimmed by 5 bases and J by 3 bases, 5 bases remained unmatched. Germline V lookup: CDR1 SGHTA, CDR2 FQGNSA. The CDR3 spans 14 residues. The chain's CDR3 is CASSPRGRDYGYTF. The CDR3 nucleotides read TGTGCCAGCAGCCCCAGGGGGCGCGACTATGGCTACACCTTC.

This clone appeared a few times. The chain links TRBV11-1 to TRBJ2-7, with D hard to call. The CDR3 totals 14 residues. V lost 2 bases and J lost 6, with 14 bases in between. CDR1 and CDR2 from the germline V gene are SGHAT and FQDESV (reference sequence). Here the CDR3 reads CASSLLIKSVEQYF. In nucleotides, the CDR3 is TGTGCCAGCAGCTTACTCATAAAGAGCGTCGAGCAGTACTTC.

This sequence joins TRBV3-1 (or the pseudogene TRBV3-2) and TRBJ2-3, with TRBD2 as a possible D gene (6 bases). Trimming shortened V by 0 bases and J by 4 bases, and 17 bases separated the two germline ends. The CDR3 is 17 residues long. From germline, CDR1 is LGHDT and CDR2 YNNKEL (reference sequence). CDR3 loop: CASSQEVIWGEPDTQYF. The CDR3 coding sequence is TGTGCCAGCAGCCAAGAAGTCATCTGGGGGGAACCAGATACGCAGTATTTT.

This chain links TRBV15 with TRBJ2-5, with 10 bases fitting TRBD2. The CDR3 totals 14 residues. Germline V gene data show CDR1 as LNHNV and CDR2 as YYDKDF (reference sequence). Trimming took 7 bases from V and 6 from J; bases not matched to a gene: 8. The CDR3 region is CATTPSGSWKTQYF. The CDR3 DNA is TGTGCCACCACCCCTAGCGGGAGTTGGAAGACCCAGTACTTC.

This clone was seen a single time. The V gene is TRBV9, the J gene TRBJ2-1, with 12 positions matching TRBD2. Germline V gene data show CDR1 as SGDLS and CDR2 as YYNGEE. Unmatched junction bases numbered 4, after V lost 3 bases and J lost 9 bases. This CDR3 is built from 14 residues. The CDR3 DNA reads as TGTGCCAGCAGCGCCGGGACTAGCGGGCTTGAGCAGTTCTTC. Its protein is CASSAGTSGLEQFF.

The CDR3 DNA reads as TGTGCCAGCAGCCCTCCAGGCGGGAGGCAAAACATTCAGTACTTC. As protein: CASSPPGGRQNIQYF. This chain joins TRBV3-1 (or the pseudogene TRBV3-2) and TRBJ2-4; 8 bases fit TRBD2. This CDR3 comprises 15 residues. Trimming at V came to 4 bases and at J to 5 bases, leaving 7 bases not matched to a gene. The V gene's germline CDR1 is LGHDT and CDR2 YNNKEL (reference sequence).

This clone has just one count. The chain links TRBV29-1 to TRBJ2-1, with 7 nucleotides matching TRBD2. The trim removed 6 bases at V and 6 bases at J, leaving 8 bases unmatched. The CDR3 totals 13 residues. Germline CDR1 reads SQVTM; CDR2 reads ANQGSEA. The CDR3 loop reads CSVGRTSVNEQFF. The CDR3, as DNA: TGCAGCGTCGGGAGAACTAGCGTCAATGAGCAGTTCTTC.

The chain uses TRBV25-1 and TRBJ1-2; 10 nucleotides agree with TRBD1. This CDR3 comprises 16 residues. Trimming took 2 bases from V and 8 from J; bases not matched to a gene: 11. CDR1 is MGHDK, CDR2 SYGVNS, per germline. The CDR3 spells CASSENPGQGNQGYTF. The DNA for the CDR3 is TGTGCCAGCAGTGAAAACCCGGGACAGGGGAATCAAGGCTACACCTTC.

This chain joins TRBV5-1 and TRBJ2-2, with D unresolved. The CDR3 totals 15 residues. V lost 1 base and J lost 6, with 13 bases in between. From germline, CDR1 is SGHRS and CDR2 YFSETQ. The CDR3 bases are TGCGCCAGCAGCTTGATCAGGAATCCTGCCGGGGAGCTGTTTTTT. It codes for CASSLIRNPAGELFF.

The rearrangement links TRBV18 to TRBJ2-1; D gene unclear. The germline V gene encodes CDR1 KGHSH and CDR2 LQKENI. The CDR3 sequence is 12 residues long. V dropped 1 base and J dropped 10 bases, with 8 bases sitting between them. CDR3 nucleotide sequence: TGTGCCAGCTCACCACTTAGAGAGGAGCAGTTCTTC. Its protein product is CASSPLREEQFF.

The rearrangement joins TRBV2 to TRBJ2-3, with D possibly being TRBD2 (6 bases). Germline V gene lookup returns CDR1 SNHLY and CDR2 FYNNEI. This CDR3 is 14 amino acids long. The ends were cut back, 7 bases at V and 1 base at J, with 12 bases in the middle. Written as DNA, the CDR3 is TGTGCCAGCATGCAAACGGGAGGCACAGATACGCAGTATTTT. Its protein product is CASMQTGGTDTQYF.

The chain recombines TRBV7-2 with TRBJ1-5, with no clear D. The CDR3 contains 12 residues. V lost 4 bases, J lost 9 bases, and 10 bases lay in between. Per germline, CDR1 SGHTA and CDR2 FQGNSA. CDR3 in amino acids: CASSSRGPPQHF. In nucleotides, the CDR3 is TGTGCCAGCAGCTCACGGGGTCCGCCCCAGCATTTT.

This sequence joins TRBV3-1 (or the pseudogene TRBV3-2) and TRBJ2-3; D ambiguous. Germline CDR1 is LGHDT and CDR2 is YNNKEL (reference sequence). The CDR3 has 15 residues. V was cut by 0 bases and J by 2 bases, with 9 bases left in between. This CDR3 is CASSQDVAITDTQYF. The CDR3 nucleotides read TGTGCCAGCAGCCAAGATGTGGCCATCACAGATACGCAGTATTTT.

The chain combines TRBV10-3 with TRBJ2-1; 9 nucleotides line up with TRBD2. This CDR3 contains 16 residues. V lost 6 bases to trimming and J lost 7 bases; unmatched junction nucleotides: 13. Germline CDR1 reads ENHRY; CDR2 reads SYGVKD. In DNA, the CDR3 is TGTGCCATCAGGCAAAGCGTAGGACTAGCGAGGAATGAGCAGTTCTTC. This encodes CAIRQSVGLARNEQFF.

The chain employs TRBV3-1 (or the pseudogene TRBV3-2) and TRBJ2-1, with TRBD2 matching over 8 bases. The CDR3 runs 16 residues. V shed 4 bases and J 8 bases; nucleotides not matched to a gene: 13. In germline, CDR1 is LGHDT, CDR2 YNNKEL (reference sequence). CDR3 coding DNA: TGTGCCAGCAGCCCCCCCAACCCAGGAGCGGGGGATGAGCAGTTCTTC. Amino acids: CASSPPNPGAGDEQFF.

This chain connects TRBV11-2 to TRBJ2-3; maybe TRBD1 (6 bases). The CDR3 extends over 15 amino acids. V lost 0 bases and J 1 base, leaving 8 bases between the germline ends. CDR1 is SGHAT and CDR2 is FQNNGV in the germline V gene. The CDR3 region has the DNA TGTGCCAGCAGCTTAGAGGCAGGGGGCACAGATACGCAGTATTTT. It translates to CASSLEAGGTDTQYF.

This CDR3 reads CASSQSRSGNTIYF. CDR3 nucleotide sequence: TGTGCCAGCAGCCAGTCACGCTCTGGAAACACCATATATTTT. The V gene is TRBV7-2, the J gene TRBJ1-3; D uncertain. Trimming took 5 bases from V and 0 from J, leaving 8 bases between them. CDR1 is SGHTA and CDR2 is FQGNSA in the germline V gene. This CDR3 is 14 amino acids long.

This clone was detected a few times. The chain carries TRBV3-1 (or the pseudogene TRBV3-2) and TRBJ2-7, with 10 bases lining up with TRBD2. Germline lookup yields CDR1 LGHDT and CDR2 YNNKEL (reference sequence). The V and J ends lost 4 bases and 4 bases, in that order; junction bases with no gene match: 13. This CDR3 has 17 amino acids. The CDR3 DNA is TGTGCCAGCAGCCCAAAACCCAGGGCTAGCGGGAGTTACGAGCAGTACTTC. Translated: CASSPKPRASGSYEQYF.

This chain uses TRBV7-2 with TRBJ2-5; 14 positions match TRBD2. This CDR3 is built from 18 residues. Trimming took 4 bases from V and 2 from J; bases not matched to a gene: 9. Germline CDR1 is SGHTA and CDR2 is FQGNSA. CDR3 in amino acids: CASSSQTSGRVGQETQYF. The CDR3 bases are TGTGCCAGCAGCTCCCAGACTAGCGGGAGGGTAGGGCAAGAGACCCAGTACTTC.

The chain uses TRBV3-1 (or the pseudogene TRBV3-2) and TRBJ1-1; 7 positions match TRBD1. V trimming: 4 bases; J trimming: 0 bases; junction bases outside the gene matches: 8. Germline lookup yields CDR1 LGHDT and CDR2 YNNKEL (reference sequence). This CDR3 spans 16 amino acids. CDR3 in amino acids: CASSPYLTGLNTEAFF. The DNA for the CDR3 is TGTGCCAGCAGCCCCTACCTGACAGGGTTGAACACTGAAGCTTTCTTT.

The chain couples TRBV28 to TRBJ2-3; 10 nucleotides match TRBD2. CDR3 length: 18 residues. Losses at the gene ends were 5 bases for V and 1 base for J; bases not matched to a gene: 12. CDR1 MDHEN and CDR2 SYDVKM come from the germline V gene. CDR3 bases: TGTGCCAGCAGTCACAACCCTAGCGGGAGTTTCGGCACAGATACGCAGTATTTT. It yields the protein CASSHNPSGSFGTDTQYF.